Shown below are 19 T cell receptor beta chains from a single sample sequenced in a study of blood T cells in healthy people across ages (dated by TCRdb to between 2015 and 2017). Library method: 5' RACE. The reads were generated on an Illumina HiSeq 2500. The second PCR ran for roughly 7 to 12 cycles and used a J-beta primer mix along with a sample-barcoded 5' primer. The raw public reads went through TCRdb reprocessing: fastp at Q25, MiXCR clone calling, in-frame beta chains kept. Records with the same CDR3 protein are collapsed into one entry carrying the most frequent genes and DNA. The sample profile shows 700,000 or so distinct CDR3 sequences; 22% of them were found once. Of the sample, roughly 22% falls within the top ten clones. The sample comprised blood. The receptors here all came from a man aged 65-85 years in good health.

This sequence joins TRBV7-9 and TRBJ1-1; D ambiguous. Germline V gene sequence: CDR1 SEHNR, CDR2 FQNEAQ (reference sequence). This CDR3 has 16 amino acids. V shed 1 base and J shed 2 bases, with 14 bases lying between them. The CDR3 here is CASSLDALGPNTEAFF. Here the CDR3 DNA reads TGTGCCAGCAGCTTAGACGCCCTCGGGCCAAACACTGAAGCTTTCTTT.

The table lists this clonotype with a few counts. This chain connects TRBV3-1 to TRBJ2-7; possible D gene TRBD1, 6 bases. This CDR3 is built from 16 residues. Germline V CDR1 and CDR2: LGHDT, YNNKEL (reference sequence). Trimming cost V 4 bases and J 0 bases, with 16 bases left between them. This CDR3 reads CASSPVDRTHSYEQYF. Here the CDR3 DNA reads TGTGCCAGCAGCCCTGTCGACAGGACCCACTCCTACGAGCAGTACTTC.

The chain links TRBV3-1 to TRBJ2-7; 8 nucleotides match TRBD1. J lost 5 bases, V lost 9 bases, and 3 bases had no gene match. CDR3 length equals 11 residues. The germline CDR1 and CDR2 sequences are LGHDT and YNNKEL (reference sequence). The CDR3 DNA follows: TGTGCCAGAGGACAGGGTAACGAGCAGTACGTC. Amino acid sequence: CARGQGNEQYV.

This clonotype was picked up one time. V is TRBV12-3 or TRBV12-4 and J is TRBJ2-2; perhaps D is TRBD1 or TRBD2 (5 bases each). With 5 bases removed from V and 4 bases from J, the gap between germline ends came to 11 bases. CDR3 size: 14 residues. CDR3 coding DNA: TGTGCCAGCAGTGGGACCGTCCGCACCGGGGAGCTGTTTTTT. Its translation is CASSGTVRTGELFF.

The chain couples TRBV24-1 to TRBJ1-2, with D possibly being TRBD1 (6 bases). The CDR3 sequence is 15 residues long. V was pared by 6 bases and J by 6 bases, with 19 bases between. CDR1 and CDR2 from the germline V gene are KGHDR and SFDVKD. The DNA of the CDR3 is TGTGCCACCAGTCACACAGGGACGAGATTGGATGGCTACACCTTC. This codes for CATSHTGTRLDGYTF.

This clonotype was observed a few times. The chain uses TRBV10-3 and TRBJ1-1; D gene unclear. The V and J ends lost 7 bases and 0 bases respectively, with 9 bases between them. This CDR3 has 13 amino acids. The germline gives CDR1 ENHRY, CDR2 SYGVKD. Here the CDR3 DNA reads TGTGCCATCACACCCAGCTTGAACACTGAAGCTTTCTTT. This gives the protein CAITPSLNTEAFF.

This clonotype was detected many times. The rearrangement links TRBV7-9 to TRBJ1-1; perhaps TRBD1 as D (5 bases). The ends were cut back, 0 bases at V and 4 bases at J, with 12 bases in the middle. The CDR3 runs to 15 residues. Germline V gene sequence: CDR1 SEHNR, CDR2 FQNEAQ (reference sequence). CDR3: CASSLARAGITEAFF. For the CDR3, the DNA is TGTGCCAGCAGCTTAGCGAGGGCAGGGATCACTGAAGCTTTCTTT.

In its sample, this clonotype was seen a few times. The chain combines TRBV20-1 with TRBJ2-5, with TRBD2 as a possible D gene (6 bases). The CDR3 extends over 16 amino acids. From germline, CDR1 is DFQATT and CDR2 SNEGSKA (reference sequence). The V end lost 5 bases, the J end lost 2 bases, and 21 bases lay between the germline ends. The CDR3 spells CSAQRRIGTVQETQYF. The CDR3, as DNA: TGCAGTGCTCAAAGAAGGATCGGGACTGTTCAAGAGACCCAGTACTTC.

About this clonotype: This clone may be a read error of a much larger clone one base away. The chain employs TRBV3-1 and TRBJ1-4; 9 nucleotides line up with TRBD1. The germline V gene encodes CDR1 LGHDT and CDR2 YNNKEL (reference sequence). The CDR3 is 14 residues long. CDR3 DNA: TGTGCCGGCAGCCGCGGGGGACAGGGAGAAAAACTGTTTTTT. Its protein product is CAGSRGGQGEKLFF. Combining the CDR3 with reference TRBV3-1 and TRBJ1-4 gives the whole variable domain DTAVSQTPKYLVTQMGNDKSIKCEQNLGHDTMYWYKQDSKKFLKIMFSYNNKELIINETVPNRFSPKSPDKAHLNLHINSLELGDSAVYFCAGSRGGQGEKLFFGSGTQLSVL.

The sample holds a few counts of this clonotype. CDR3: CASSLGAGPLYGAYNEQFF. In nucleotides, the CDR3 is TGTGCCAGCAGCTTGGGGGCAGGGCCCCTCTATGGGGCCTACAATGAGCAGTTCTTC. The chain couples TRBV5-4 to TRBJ2-1, with D possibly matching TRBD1 (5 bases). Looked up from germline, CDR1 is SGHNT and CDR2 is YYREEE (reference sequence). The CDR3 is made up of 19 amino acids. Trimming took off 0 bases at V and 2 bases at J, with 21 bases between the two ends.

The chain uses TRBV4-2 and TRBJ2-2; 8 bases fit TRBD2. J gave up 3 bases and V 6 bases, and 9 bases lay outside the gene matches. Per the germline V gene, CDR1 is LGHNA and CDR2 is YNFKEQ. The CDR3 has 16 amino acids. For the CDR3, the DNA is TGTGCCAGCAGACAAACGGGGGGGCCATACACCGGGGAGCTGTTTTTT. Protein: CASRQTGGPYTGELFF.

The rearrangement uses TRBV6-6 and TRBJ2-1; TRBD1 agrees at 8 bases. CDR3 length equals 17 residues. The ends lost 1 base at V and 7 bases at J; junction bases unmatched: 12. Per germline, CDR1 MNHNY and CDR2 SVGAGI (reference sequence). The CDR3 sequence: CASSYYSVAGGGNEQFF. CDR3 bases: TGTGCCAGCAGTTACTATTCGGTGGCAGGGGGCGGGAATGAGCAGTTCTTC.

This clonotype has just a few counts. This chain links TRBV7-7 with TRBJ2-3; D unclear. The V end lost 5 bases, the J end lost 2 bases, and 14 bases lay between the germline ends. This CDR3 contains 15 residues. Germline loops: CDR1 SSHAT, CDR2 FNYEAQ (reference sequence). In DNA form, the CDR3 reads TGTGCCAGCAGCCGAGGCTCTCTAAACACAGATACGCAGTATTTT. Translation gives CASSRGSLNTDTQYF.

The V gene is TRBV27, the J gene TRBJ2-3; D gene unclear. V dropped 8 bases and J dropped 1 base, with 16 bases sitting between them. The CDR3 consists of 15 residues. Germline V gene data show CDR1 as MNHEY and CDR2 as SMNVEV (reference sequence). The CDR3 DNA follows: TGTGCCAGCCACCCTGGCAGGTCCCGCACAGATACGCAGTATTTT. Translation gives CASHPGRSRTDTQYF.

This clonotype has just a few counts. This chain connects TRBV6-5 to TRBJ2-3, with 8 bases identical to TRBD2. With 2 bases clipped from V and 6 bases from J, the junction kept 13 bases outside the gene matches. The CDR3 is 17 amino acids. Germline-derived CDR1 and CDR2 are MNHEY and SVGAGI. This chain's CDR3 is CASSYAPGLVGYDTQYF. In nucleotides, the CDR3 is TGTGCCAGCAGTTACGCGCCGGGACTAGTAGGCTATGATACGCAGTATTTT.

In this sample, this clonotype turned up a few times. The chain links TRBV3-1 to TRBJ1-2; unclear D gene. Germline CDR1 is LGHDT and CDR2 is YNNKEL (reference sequence). The CDR3 has 13 amino acids. V was cut by 3 bases and J by 1 base, with 6 bases left in between. CDR3 residues: CASSHGYNYGYTF. CDR3 nucleotides: TGTGCCAGCAGCCATGGATATAACTATGGCTACACCTTC.

This clonotype was counted a few times. This CDR3 reads CASSQDFYGYTF. The CDR3 bases are TGTGCCAGCAGCCAAGATTTCTATGGCTACACCTTC. The V and J genes are TRBV4-2 and TRBJ1-2; D is unresolved. The CDR3 contains 12 residues. V shed 0 bases and J shed 4 bases, with 3 bases lying between them. The germline gives CDR1 LGHNA, CDR2 YNFKEQ.

The chain recombines TRBV20-1 with TRBJ1-2; D is perhaps TRBD1 (5 bases). Per germline, CDR1 DFQATT and CDR2 SNEGSKA (reference sequence). The length of the CDR3 is 16 residues. V was shortened by 0 bases and J by 1 base, with 15 bases between the two germline ends. For the CDR3, the DNA is TGCAGTGCTAGAGACCCAGGGACGACCGTTAACTATGGCTACACCTTC. Translation: CSARDPGTTVNYGYTF.

The chain recombines TRBV9 with TRBJ2-2, with 8 bases that match TRBD1. CDR1 SGDLS and CDR2 YYNGEE come from the germline V gene. The V and J ends lost 2 bases and 1 base, in that order; junction bases with no gene match: 4. This CDR3 comprises 16 residues. This CDR3 is CASSVGQGLNTGELFF. CDR3 sequence (DNA): TGTGCCAGCAGCGTCGGACAGGGCTTGAACACCGGGGAGCTGTTTTTT.